The 7 T cell receptor beta chains in this list originate from one sample, sequenced in a study of persistence of HIV-infected CD4 T cells. What these receptors recognize is not known. Lysates of CMV-infected fibroblasts at roughly 10 ug/mL stimulated these cells. Sorted nonresponding memory CD4+ T cells were CD40L-negative, CD69-negative, CD45RO-high. The libraries were made with immunoSEQ version 4 in survey mode. Assay: immunoSEQ multiplex PCR; the TCRdb copy retains only in-frame clones and omits some. In the table there are some 41,000 clones, approximately 84% of which are singletons. The sample was CD4+ T cells sorted from PBMCs after approximately 19-hour stimulation, taken from a patient who received antiretroviral therapy. These receptors were collected from an adult man with HIV who was CMV-seropositive.

The chain couples TRBV27 to TRBJ2-2; no definite D call. This CDR3 has 13 residues. V lost 4 bases and J 2 bases, leaving 5 bases between the germline ends. Germline V gene data show CDR1 as MNHEY and CDR2 as SMNVEV (reference sequence). CDR3: CASSYLNTGELFF. Here the CDR3 DNA reads TGTGCCAGCAGTTATCTCAACACCGGGGAGCTGTTTTTT.

The chain is built from TRBV4-1 and TRBJ1-5; TRBD1 matches 11 bases. The CDR3 extends over 17 amino acids. V gave up 2 bases and J gave up 6 bases; unmatched junction bases: 9. The germline CDR1 and CDR2 sequences are MGHRA and YSYEKL. CDR3 DNA: TGCGCCAGCAGCCAAACCATGGACAGGGGGCTTGGTCAGCCCCAGCATTTT. It yields the protein CASSQTMDRGLGQPQHF.

This rearrangement joins TRBV18 to TRBJ1-1; TRBD1 agrees at 7 bases. Germline CDR1 reads KGHSH; CDR2 reads LQKENI. The CDR3 contains 15 residues. V lost 3 bases and J lost 3; bases outside the gene matches: 7. The CDR3 here is CASSPTITGDTEAFF. Here the CDR3 DNA reads TGTGCCAGCTCACCCACGATTACAGGGGACACTGAAGCTTTCTTT.

CDR3 DNA: TGTGCCAGTAGTATGGACTTTCACACAGATACGCAGTATTTT. Translation gives CASSMDFHTDTQYF. This chain uses TRBV19 with TRBJ2-3; D might be TRBD2 (5 bases). Germline V gene sequence: CDR1 LNHDA, CDR2 SQIVND (reference sequence). The ends were cut back, 3 bases at V and 2 bases at J, with 9 bases in the middle. This CDR3 region has 14 residues.

The genes are TRBV4-2 and TRBJ1-3, with D perhaps TRBD1 (5 bases). The CDR3 consists of 16 residues. In germline, CDR1 is LGHNA, CDR2 YNFKEQ. Trimming cost V 3 bases and J 0 bases, with 12 bases left between them. Written as DNA, the CDR3 is TGTGCCAGCAGCCAGGGGACGCTGGGCTCTGGAAACACCATATATTTT. This gives the protein CASSQGTLGSGNTIYF.

This clone showed up just a few times. The chain has TRBV18 and TRBJ1-1, with no clear D. V was pared by 4 bases and J by 1 base, with 4 bases between. Germline loops: CDR1 KGHSH, CDR2 LQKENI. The length of the CDR3 is 12 residues. This chain's CDR3 is CASSRGNTEAFF. CDR3 nucleotide sequence: TGTGCCAGCTCACGAGGGAACACTGAAGCTTTCTTT.

The chain links TRBV5-6 to TRBJ1-2; 7 bases align to TRBD1. Trimming took 2 bases from V and 4 from J; bases not matched to a gene: 2. Germline CDR1 and CDR2: SGHDT and YYEEEE. There are 13 residues in the CDR3. CDR3 sequence (DNA): TGTGCCAGCAGCTTAAGACAGGGCTATGGCTACACCTTC. The encoded protein is CASSLRQGYGYTF.